Described below is a single T cell receptor beta chain sequence and its context. Its antigen is unknown. The entry originates in a study of Tregs in tolerant kidney transplant recipients. General study results and limits: In tolerant patients, donor-specific Tregs outgrew total Tregs, suggesting antigen-driven expansion. Changing PCR primers prevented nucleotide comparison between some patients' samples. No direct test of biological reproducibility was done here.

TCRdb keeps only in-frame clones here, not all; method: immunoSEQ multiplex PCR. The data contain about 52,000 clones, approximately 91% of them seen just once; the ten biggest clones take up roughly 15%. Germline CDR1 and CDR2: SGHDT and YYEEEE. V lost 2 bases and J lost 4; bases outside the gene matches: 3. The CDR3 covers 15 residues. Related graft donors supplied nonmyeloablative bone marrow transplants, and mixed chimerism was transient. Unstimulated regulatory T cells (CD4+CD25+CD127-), CD4+CD25- non-regulatory cells, CD4 and CD8 cells were FACS-sorted from thawed PBMCs. The material sequenced was CD8+ T cells from blood (PBMCs), taken 24 months after the transplant. This chain uses TRBV5-6 with TRBJ1-5, with 10 positions matching TRBD1. The TCR comes from a human patient who received a combined kidney and bone marrow transplant. Certain T cells may be donor cells from the graft. The CDR3 nucleotides read TGTGCCAGCAGCTTCGGGACAGGGGCAAATCAGCCCCAGCATTTT. Translation gives CASSFGTGANQPQHF.